This T cell receptor beta chain was documented in a study of blood T cell repertoires in COVID-19. As for the study in general: COVID-19 samples collected from the United States, Italy and Spain covered acute and convalescent phases.

Per the original data handling: Counts of nucleated cells, estimated from reference gene primer amplification, were obtained. Method: immunoSEQ multiplex PCR; TCRdb's copy keeps in-frame clones and lacks some. The V and J calls and clone size are taken from that table; D and trimming were inferred from the DNA. The sample carries about 480,000 clones, about 85% recorded once. Trimming shortened V by 1 base and J by 7 bases, and 14 bases separated the two germline ends. The CDR3 has 14 residues. Germline values: CDR1 SGHAT, CDR2 FQNNGV. Individuals drawn from 20 to 30 US areas were about 18 to 100 years old. Which cohort a participant joined came from the clinical history participants gave.

The receptor comes from an older woman who had recovered from COVID-19. Sequencing was performed on PBMCs or T cells enriched from blood (not recorded which). The genes are TRBV11-2 and TRBJ2-7, with a possible D match to TRBD2 (6 bases). The CDR3 region has the DNA TGTGCCAGCAGCTTAGTATCTGGGGCGGGGGAGCAGTACTTC. It encodes CASSLVSGAGEQYF.